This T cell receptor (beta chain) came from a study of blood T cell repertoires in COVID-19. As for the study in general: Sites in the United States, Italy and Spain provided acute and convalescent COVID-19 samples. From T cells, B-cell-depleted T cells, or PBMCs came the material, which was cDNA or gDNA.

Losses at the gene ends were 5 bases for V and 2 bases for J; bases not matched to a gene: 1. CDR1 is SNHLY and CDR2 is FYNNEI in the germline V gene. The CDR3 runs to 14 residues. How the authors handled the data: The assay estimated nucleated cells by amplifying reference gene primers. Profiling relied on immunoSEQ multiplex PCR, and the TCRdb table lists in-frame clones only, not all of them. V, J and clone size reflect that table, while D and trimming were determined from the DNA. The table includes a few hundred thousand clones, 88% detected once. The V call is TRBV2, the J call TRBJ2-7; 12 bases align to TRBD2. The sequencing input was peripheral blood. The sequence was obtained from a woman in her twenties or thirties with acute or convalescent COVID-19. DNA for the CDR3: TGTGCCAGCAGTCTAGCGGGAGGGCCCTACGAGCAGTACTTC. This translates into CASSLAGGPYEQYF.